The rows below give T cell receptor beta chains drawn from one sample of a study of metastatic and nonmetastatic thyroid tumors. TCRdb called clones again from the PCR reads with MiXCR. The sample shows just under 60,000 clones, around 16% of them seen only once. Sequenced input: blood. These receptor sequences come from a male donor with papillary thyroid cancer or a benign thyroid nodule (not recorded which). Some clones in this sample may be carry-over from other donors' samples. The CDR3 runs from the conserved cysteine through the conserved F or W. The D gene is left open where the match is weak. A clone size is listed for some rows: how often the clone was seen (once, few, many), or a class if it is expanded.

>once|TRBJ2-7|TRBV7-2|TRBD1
TGTGCCAGCAGCTCCCCAGGGGGCGTTTCCTACGAGCAGTACTTC
CASSSPGGVSYEQYF
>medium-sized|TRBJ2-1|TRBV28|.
TGTGCCAGCAGTCGGACGCGGGAGCAGTTCTTC
CASSRTREQFF
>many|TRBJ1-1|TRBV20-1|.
TGCAGTGCACCCCCGACAGTGGCCACTGAAGCTTTCTTT
CSAPPTVATEAFF
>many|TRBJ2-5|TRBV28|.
TGTGCCAGCAGCCGCAGTGGGGGCGCAGAGACCCAGTACTTC
CASSRSGGAETQYF
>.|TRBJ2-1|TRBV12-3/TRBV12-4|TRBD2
TGTGCCAGCAGTCTCGGACTAGCGTCACAGCTCTTC
CASSLGLASQLF
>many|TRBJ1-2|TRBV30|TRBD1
TGTGCCTTTTTTCGGGACAGCTATGGCTACACCTTC
CAFFRDSYGYTF
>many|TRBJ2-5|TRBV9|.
TGTGCCAGCAGCTATGAGGAAATGGAGACCCAGTACTTC
CASSYEEMETQYF
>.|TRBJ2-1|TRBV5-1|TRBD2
TGCGCCAGCAGCTTGAGCCCAGCGGGAGGGGGCAATGAGCAGTTCTTC
CASSLSPAGGGNEQFF
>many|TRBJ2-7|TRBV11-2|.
TGTGCCAGCAGCTTAGTTGGCCCCGGCAGGGGACGGTCCTACGAGCAGTACTTC
CASSLVGPGRGRSYEQYF
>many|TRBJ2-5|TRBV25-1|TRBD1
TGTGCCAGCAGTGGCCGACAGGGGATCTCAGAGACCCAGTACTTC
CASSGRQGISETQYF
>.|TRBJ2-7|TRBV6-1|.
TGTGCCAGCAGTTTAGTGGCTGGCGACGAGCAGTGCTTC
CASSLVAGDEQCF
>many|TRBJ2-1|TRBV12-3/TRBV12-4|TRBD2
TGTGCCAGCAGTTTCACTAGCGGGGGGGCCGAGTTCTTC
CASSFTSGGAEFF
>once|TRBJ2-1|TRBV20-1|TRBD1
TGCAGTGCTAGACACGACAGGGGATCTTACAATGAGCAGTTCTTC
CSARHDRGSYNEQFF
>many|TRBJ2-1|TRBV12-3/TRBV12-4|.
TGTGCCAGCAGTTTTAACCCTAGCTCCTACAATGAGCAGTTCTTC
CASSFNPSSYNEQFF
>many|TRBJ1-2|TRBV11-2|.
TGTGCCAGCAGCGAGAGACAGGTCCCCAGTTCCTATGGCTACACCTTC
CASSERQVPSSYGYTF
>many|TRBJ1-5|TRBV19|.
TGTGCCAGTAGTCTTGACATTTTTAGCAATCAGCCCCAGCATTTT
CASSLDIFSNQPQHF
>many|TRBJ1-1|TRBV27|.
TGTGCCAGCAGTTTTGGGATGAACACTGAAGCTTTCTTT
CASSFGMNTEAFF
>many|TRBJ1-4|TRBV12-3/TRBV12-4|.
TGTGCCAGCAGTTTAGCGGAAGGGGAGGGAAAACTGTTTTTT
CASSLAEGEGKLFF
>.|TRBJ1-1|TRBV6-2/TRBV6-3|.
TGTGCCAGCAGTTACTCGGTGGGGGCTGAAGCTTTCTTT
CASSYSVGAEAFF
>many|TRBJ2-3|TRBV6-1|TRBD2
TGTGCCAGCAGCCTGACTAGCGGGGGGGCTGTAGATACGCAGTATTTT
CASSLTSGGAVDTQYF
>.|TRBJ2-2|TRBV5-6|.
TGTGCCAGCAGCTTGTCCCCCTCCGGGGAGCTGTTTTTT
CASSLSPSGELFF
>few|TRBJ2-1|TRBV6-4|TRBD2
TGTGTCAGCAGTGTTGGGGCCAGCGGGGGCGACAATGAGCAGTTCTTC
CVSSVGASGGDNEQFF
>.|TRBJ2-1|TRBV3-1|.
TGTGCCAGCAGCCAAGACCAGGGGGGATACAATGAGCAGTTCTTC
CASSQDQGGYNEQFF
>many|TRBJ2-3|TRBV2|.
TGTGCCAGCAGTTTCCGGGGGCCCGGTCAGCAGTATTTT
CASSFRGPGQQYF
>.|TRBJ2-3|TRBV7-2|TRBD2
TGTGCCAGCAGCTTACTTCCAGCGGGAGTAAGGCCTACTAGCACAGATACGCAGTATTTT
CASSLLPAGVRPTSTDTQYF
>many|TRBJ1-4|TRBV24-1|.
TGTGCCACCAGTGAAGGGGCGCAGACTAATGAAAAACTGTTTTTT
CATSEGAQTNEKLFF
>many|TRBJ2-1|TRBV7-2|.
TGTGCCAGCAGCTTAGCCATGGTAGCCTACAATGAGCAGTTCTTC
CASSLAMVAYNEQFF
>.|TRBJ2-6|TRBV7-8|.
TGTGCCATCAGCCCAGGACAGACGATCTCTGGGGCCAACGTCCTGACTTTC
CAISPGQTISGANVLTF
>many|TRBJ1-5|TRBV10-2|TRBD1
TGCGCCAGCAGGGGACAGGCTCTTCAGCCCCAGCATTTT
CASRGQALQPQHF
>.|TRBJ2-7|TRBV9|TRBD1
TGTGCCAGCAGCGCTAACCTGGACAGGGTGCAAGTGGAGCAGTACTTC
CASSANLDRVQVEQYF
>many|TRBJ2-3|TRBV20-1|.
TGCAGTGCTCCCGCTTTAGCGACCCCACTCCGTACGCAGTATTTT
CSAPALATPLRTQYF
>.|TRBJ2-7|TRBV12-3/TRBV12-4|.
TGTGCCAGCAGTTCTCGGGGCGAGCAGTACTTC
CASSSRGEQYF
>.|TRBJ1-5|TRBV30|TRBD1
TGTGCCTGGAGTGTAGCAGGGGGTAGCAATAAGCACCAGCATTTT
CAWSVAGGSNKHQHF
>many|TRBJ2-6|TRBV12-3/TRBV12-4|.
TGTGCCAGCAGTCCTAGCAGCGGTGGGGCCAACGTCCTGACTTTC
CASSPSSGGANVLTF
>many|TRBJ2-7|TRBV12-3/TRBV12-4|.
TGTGCCAGCAGTTTAGGGTCAGGGATCCTCTACGAGCAGTACTTC
CASSLGSGILYEQYF
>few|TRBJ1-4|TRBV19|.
TGTGCCAGTATCCAAGTAGGGGGGCCAACTAATGAAAAACTGTTTTTT
CASIQVGGPTNEKLFF
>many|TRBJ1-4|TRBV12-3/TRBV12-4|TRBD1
TGTGCCAGCAGACGACTCGGGACAGCCTCTAATGAAAAACTGTTTTTT
CASRRLGTASNEKLFF
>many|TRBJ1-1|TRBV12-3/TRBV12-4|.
TGTGCCAGCAGGAAGTCAGGGGTGGGGACTGAAGCTTTCTTT
CASRKSGVGTEAFF
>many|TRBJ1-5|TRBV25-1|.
TGTGCCAGCAGTGAACCATCGTTCAATCAGCCCCAGCATTTT
CASSEPSFNQPQHF
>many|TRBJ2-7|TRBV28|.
TGTGCCAGCGGAAACAGGGGAGGCTCCTACGAGCAGTACTTC
CASGNRGGSYEQYF
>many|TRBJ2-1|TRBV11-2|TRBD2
TGCGCCAGCAGCTTACTAGCGTATACCTACAATGAGCAGTTCTTC
CASSLLAYTYNEQFF
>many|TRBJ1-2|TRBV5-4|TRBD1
TGTGCCAGCAGCTTGGGCAGGGGGCCATATGGCTACACCTTC
CASSLGRGPYGYTF
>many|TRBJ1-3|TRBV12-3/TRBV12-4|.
TGTGCCAGCAGTTACTCTGGAAACACCATATATTTT
CASSYSGNTIYF
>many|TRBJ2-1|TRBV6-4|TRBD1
TGTGCCAGCAGTGAATCCGGGGGGACAGGGAATGAGCAGTTCTTC
CASSESGGTGNEQFF
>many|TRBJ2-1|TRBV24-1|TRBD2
TGTGCCACCAGTAAGGGACTAGCCTCCTACAATGAGCAGTTCTTC
CATSKGLASYNEQFF